This T cell receptor (beta chain) was observed in a study of early T cells in non-severe SARS-CoV-2 infection. Study findings and constraints: Comparison of clonotypes with VDJdb favored anti-spike CD8 responses while missing private and CD4 specificities.

The CDR3 sequence is 12 residues long. V was clipped by 4 bases and J by 10 bases, with 13 bases between them. The germline gives CDR1 SGHDN, CDR2 FVKESK. Unique molecular identifiers tagged individual cDNA molecules. TCRdb re-derived calls from the 5' RACE reads in MiXCR, one entry per CDR3 protein. The table lists 32,000 or so distinct CDR3 sequences, 6.3% of them singletons. This clonotype was counted only a few times. The antigen remains undetermined. This sequence originates from an adult who was a healthcare worker with PCR-confirmed SARS-CoV-2 infection or an uninfected control (not recorded which). The V call is TRBV14, the J call TRBJ1-1, with D perhaps TRBD1 (5 bases). The sample consisted of whole blood. CDR3 loop: CASSPVQGSAFF. In DNA, the CDR3 is TGTGCCAGCAGCCCAGTCCAGGGTTCAGCTTTCTTT.